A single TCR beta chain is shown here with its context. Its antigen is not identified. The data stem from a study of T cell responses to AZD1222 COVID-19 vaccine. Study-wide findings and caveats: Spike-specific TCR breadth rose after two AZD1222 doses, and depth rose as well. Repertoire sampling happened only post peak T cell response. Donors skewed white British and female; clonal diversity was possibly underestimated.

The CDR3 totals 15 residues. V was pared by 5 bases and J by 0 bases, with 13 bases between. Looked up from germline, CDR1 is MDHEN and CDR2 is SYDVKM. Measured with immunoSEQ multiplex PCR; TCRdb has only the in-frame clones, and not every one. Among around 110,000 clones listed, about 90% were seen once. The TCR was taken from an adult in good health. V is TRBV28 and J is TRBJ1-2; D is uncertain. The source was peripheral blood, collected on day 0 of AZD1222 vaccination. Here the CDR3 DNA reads TGTGCCAGCAGTCGGCCCACCTCAACTAACTATGGCTACACCTTC. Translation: CASSRPTSTNYGYTF.